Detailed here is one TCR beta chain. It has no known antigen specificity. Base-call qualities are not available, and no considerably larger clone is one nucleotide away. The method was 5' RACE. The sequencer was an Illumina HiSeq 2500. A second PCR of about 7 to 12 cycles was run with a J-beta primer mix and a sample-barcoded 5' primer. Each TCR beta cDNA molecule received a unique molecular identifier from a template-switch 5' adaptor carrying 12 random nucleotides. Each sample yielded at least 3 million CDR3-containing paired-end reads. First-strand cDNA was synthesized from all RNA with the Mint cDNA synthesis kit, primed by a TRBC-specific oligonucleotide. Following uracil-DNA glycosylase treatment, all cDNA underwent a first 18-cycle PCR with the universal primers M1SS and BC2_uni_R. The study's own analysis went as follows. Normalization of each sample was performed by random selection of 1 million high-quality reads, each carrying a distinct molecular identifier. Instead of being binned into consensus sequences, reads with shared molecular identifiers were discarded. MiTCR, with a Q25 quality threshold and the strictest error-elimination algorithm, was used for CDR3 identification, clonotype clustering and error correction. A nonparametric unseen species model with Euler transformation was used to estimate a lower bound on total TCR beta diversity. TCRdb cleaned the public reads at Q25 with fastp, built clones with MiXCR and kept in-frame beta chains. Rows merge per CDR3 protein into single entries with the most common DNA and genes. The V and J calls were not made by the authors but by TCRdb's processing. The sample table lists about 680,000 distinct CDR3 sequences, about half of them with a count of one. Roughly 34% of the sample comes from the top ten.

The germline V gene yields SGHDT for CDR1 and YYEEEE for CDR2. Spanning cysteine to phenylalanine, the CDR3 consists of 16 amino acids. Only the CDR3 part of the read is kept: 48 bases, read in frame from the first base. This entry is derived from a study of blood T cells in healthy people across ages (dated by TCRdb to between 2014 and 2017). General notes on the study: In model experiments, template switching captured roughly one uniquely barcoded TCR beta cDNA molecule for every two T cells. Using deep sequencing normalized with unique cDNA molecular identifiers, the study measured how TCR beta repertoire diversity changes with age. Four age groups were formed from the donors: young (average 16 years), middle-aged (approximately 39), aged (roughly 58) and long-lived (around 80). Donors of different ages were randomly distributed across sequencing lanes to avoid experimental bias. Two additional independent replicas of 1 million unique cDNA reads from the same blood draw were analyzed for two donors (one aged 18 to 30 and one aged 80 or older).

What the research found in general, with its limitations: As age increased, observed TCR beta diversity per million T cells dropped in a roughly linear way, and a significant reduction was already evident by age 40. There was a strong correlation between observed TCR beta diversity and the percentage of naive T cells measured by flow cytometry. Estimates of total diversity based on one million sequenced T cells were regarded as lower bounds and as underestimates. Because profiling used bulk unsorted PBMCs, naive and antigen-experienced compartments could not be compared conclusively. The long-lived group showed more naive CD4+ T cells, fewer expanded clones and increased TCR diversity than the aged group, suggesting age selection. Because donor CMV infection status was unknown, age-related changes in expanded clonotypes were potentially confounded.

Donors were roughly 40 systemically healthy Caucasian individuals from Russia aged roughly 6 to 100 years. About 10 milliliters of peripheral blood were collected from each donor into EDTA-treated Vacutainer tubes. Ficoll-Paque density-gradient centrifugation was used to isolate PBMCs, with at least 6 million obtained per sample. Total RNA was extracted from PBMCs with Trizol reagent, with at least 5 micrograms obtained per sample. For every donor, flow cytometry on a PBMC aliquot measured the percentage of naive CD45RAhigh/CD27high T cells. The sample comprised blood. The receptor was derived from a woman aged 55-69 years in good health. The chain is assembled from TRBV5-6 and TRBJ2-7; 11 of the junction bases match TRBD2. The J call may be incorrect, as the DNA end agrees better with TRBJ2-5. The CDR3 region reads CASSQEGLAGGETQYF. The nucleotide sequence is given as TGTGCCAGCAGCCAAGAAGGACTAGCGGGTGGTGAGACCCAGTACTTC.